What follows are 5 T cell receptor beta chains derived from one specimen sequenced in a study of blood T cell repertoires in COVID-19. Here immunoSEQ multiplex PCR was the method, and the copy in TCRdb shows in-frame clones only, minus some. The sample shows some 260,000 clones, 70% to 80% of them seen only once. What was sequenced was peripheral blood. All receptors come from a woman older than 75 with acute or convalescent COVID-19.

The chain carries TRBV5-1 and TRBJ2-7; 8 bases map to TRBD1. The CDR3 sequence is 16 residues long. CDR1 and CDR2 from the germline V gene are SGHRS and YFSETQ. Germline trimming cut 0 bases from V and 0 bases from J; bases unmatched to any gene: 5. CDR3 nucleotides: TGCGCCAGCAGCTTGGGGGGGACAGGTTACTCCTACGAGCAGTACTTC. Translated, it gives CASSLGGTGYSYEQYF.

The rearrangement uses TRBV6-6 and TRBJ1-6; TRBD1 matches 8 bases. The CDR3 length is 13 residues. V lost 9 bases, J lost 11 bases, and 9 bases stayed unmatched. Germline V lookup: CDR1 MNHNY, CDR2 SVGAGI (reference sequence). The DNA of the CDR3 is TGTGCCAGTGAACGGGACAGGCAGGCACCCCTCCACTTT. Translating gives CASERDRQAPLHF.

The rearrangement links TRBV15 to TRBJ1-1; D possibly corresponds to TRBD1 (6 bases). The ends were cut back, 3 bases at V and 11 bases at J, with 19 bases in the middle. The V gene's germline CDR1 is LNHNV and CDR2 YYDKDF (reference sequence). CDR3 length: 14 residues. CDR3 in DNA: TGTGCCACCAGCAGGGTTAACAGGGATTTTACGGCTTTCTTT. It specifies CATSRVNRDFTAFF.

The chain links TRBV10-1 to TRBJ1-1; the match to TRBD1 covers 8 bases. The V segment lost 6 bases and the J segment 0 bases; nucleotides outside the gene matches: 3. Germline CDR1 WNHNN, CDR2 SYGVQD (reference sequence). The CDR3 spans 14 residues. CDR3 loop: CASRWDRLNTEAFF. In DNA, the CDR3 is TGCGCCAGCAGATGGGACAGGCTGAACACTGAAGCTTTCTTT.

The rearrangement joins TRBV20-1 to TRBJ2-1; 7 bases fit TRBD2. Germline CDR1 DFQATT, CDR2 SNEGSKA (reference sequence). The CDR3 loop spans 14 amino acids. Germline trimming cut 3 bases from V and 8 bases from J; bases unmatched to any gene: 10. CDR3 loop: CSASGGSWLDEQFF. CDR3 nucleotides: TGCAGTGCTAGTGGCGGGAGTTGGTTGGATGAGCAGTTCTTC.